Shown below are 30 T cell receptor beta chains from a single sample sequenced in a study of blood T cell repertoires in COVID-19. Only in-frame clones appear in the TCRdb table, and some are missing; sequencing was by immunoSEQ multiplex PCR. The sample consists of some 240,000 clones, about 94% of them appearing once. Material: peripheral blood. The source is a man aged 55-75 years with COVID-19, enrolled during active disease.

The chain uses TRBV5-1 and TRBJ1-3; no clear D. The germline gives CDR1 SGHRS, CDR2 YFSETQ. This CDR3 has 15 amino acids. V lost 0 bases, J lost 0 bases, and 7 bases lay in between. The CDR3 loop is CASSLDGLSGNTIYF. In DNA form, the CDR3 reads TGCGCCAGCAGCTTGGATGGGCTCTCTGGAAACACCATATATTTT.

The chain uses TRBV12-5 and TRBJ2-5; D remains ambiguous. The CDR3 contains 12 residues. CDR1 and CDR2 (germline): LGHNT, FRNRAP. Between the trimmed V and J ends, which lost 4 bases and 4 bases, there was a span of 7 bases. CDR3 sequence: CASGYSAETQYF. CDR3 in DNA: TGTGCTAGTGGTTACTCTGCAGAGACCCAGTACTTC. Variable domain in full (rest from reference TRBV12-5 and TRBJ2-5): DARVTQTPRHKVTEMGQEVTMRCQPILGHNTVFWYRQTMMQGLELLAYFRNRAPLDDSGMPKDRFSAEMPDATLATLKIQPSEPRDSAVYFCASGYSAETQYFGPGTRLLVL.

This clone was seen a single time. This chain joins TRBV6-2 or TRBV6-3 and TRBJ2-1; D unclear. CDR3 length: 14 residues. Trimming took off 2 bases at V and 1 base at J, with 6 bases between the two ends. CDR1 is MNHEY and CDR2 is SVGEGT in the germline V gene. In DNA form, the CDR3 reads TGTGCCAGCAGTTACCCTAGATCCTACAATGAGCAGTTCTTC. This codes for CASSYPRSYNEQFF.

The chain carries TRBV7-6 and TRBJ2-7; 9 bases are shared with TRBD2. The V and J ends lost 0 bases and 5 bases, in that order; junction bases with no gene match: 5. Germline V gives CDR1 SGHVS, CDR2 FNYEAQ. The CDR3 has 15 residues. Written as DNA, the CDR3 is TGTGCCAGCAGCTTAGCGGTAGCGGGGGTTGACGAGCAGTACTTC. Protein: CASSLAVAGVDEQYF.

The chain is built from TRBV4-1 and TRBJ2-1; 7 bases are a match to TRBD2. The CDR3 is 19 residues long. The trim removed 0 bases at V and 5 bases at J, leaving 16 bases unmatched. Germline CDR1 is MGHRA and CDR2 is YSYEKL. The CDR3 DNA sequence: TGCGCCAGCAGCCAAGAGGCTTCAGACTACGGCGGGACTAACAATGAGCAGTTCTTC. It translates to CASSQEASDYGGTNNEQFF.

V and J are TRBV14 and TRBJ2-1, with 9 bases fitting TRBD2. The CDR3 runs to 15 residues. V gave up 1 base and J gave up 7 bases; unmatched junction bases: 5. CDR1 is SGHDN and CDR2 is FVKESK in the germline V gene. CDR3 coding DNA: TGTGCCAGCAGCCAAGCGCCTAGCGGGACTAATGAGCAGTTCTTC. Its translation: CASSQAPSGTNEQFF.

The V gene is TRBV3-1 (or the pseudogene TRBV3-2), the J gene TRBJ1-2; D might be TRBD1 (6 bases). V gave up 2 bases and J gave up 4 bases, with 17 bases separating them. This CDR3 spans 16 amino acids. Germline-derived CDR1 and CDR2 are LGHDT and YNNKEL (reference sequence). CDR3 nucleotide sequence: TGTGCCAGCAGCCAACTAGGACAGTCGAGGATCTATGGCTACACCTTC. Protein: CASSQLGQSRIYGYTF.

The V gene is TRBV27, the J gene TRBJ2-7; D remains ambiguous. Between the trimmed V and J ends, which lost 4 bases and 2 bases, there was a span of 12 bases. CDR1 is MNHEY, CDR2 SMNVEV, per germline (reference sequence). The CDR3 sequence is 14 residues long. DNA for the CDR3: TGTGCCAGCAGTTCAACTGTGGTGGCCTACGAGCAGTACTTC. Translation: CASSSTVVAYEQYF.

CDR3 protein: CASSAFTGPSQNEKLFF. The CDR3, as DNA: TGTGCCAGCAGCGCCTTTACAGGACCGAGTCAAAATGAAAAACTGTTTTTT. The gene calls are TRBV9 and TRBJ1-4; perhaps TRBD1 as D (5 bases). The CDR3 length is 17 residues. Trimming left V 3 bases short and J 5 bases short, with 20 bases between. CDR1 SGDLS and CDR2 YYNGEE come from the germline V gene.

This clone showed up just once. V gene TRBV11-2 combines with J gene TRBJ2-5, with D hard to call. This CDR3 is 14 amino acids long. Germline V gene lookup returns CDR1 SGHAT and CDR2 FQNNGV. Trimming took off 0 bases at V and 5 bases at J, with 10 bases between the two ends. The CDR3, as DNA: TGTGCCAGCAGCTTAGAAGTGGCTTGGGAGACCCAGTACTTC. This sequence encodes CASSLEVAWETQYF.

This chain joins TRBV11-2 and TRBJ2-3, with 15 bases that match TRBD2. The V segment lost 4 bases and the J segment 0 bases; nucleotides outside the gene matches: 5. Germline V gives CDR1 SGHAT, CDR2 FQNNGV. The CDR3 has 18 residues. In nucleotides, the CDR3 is TGTGCCAGCAGCTGGGGACTAGCGGGAGGACTTAGCACAGATACGCAGTATTTT. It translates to CASSWGLAGGLSTDTQYF.

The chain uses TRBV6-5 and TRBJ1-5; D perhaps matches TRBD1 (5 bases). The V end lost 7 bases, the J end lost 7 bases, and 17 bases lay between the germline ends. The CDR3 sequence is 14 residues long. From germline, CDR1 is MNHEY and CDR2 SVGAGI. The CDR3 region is CASMQRQGGQPQHF. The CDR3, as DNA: TGTGCCAGCATGCAACGGCAGGGAGGCCAGCCCCAGCATTTT.

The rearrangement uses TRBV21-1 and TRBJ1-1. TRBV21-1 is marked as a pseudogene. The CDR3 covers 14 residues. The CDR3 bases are TGTGCCAGCAGCAAAAGGGAGGGAGCCACTGAAGCTTTCTTT. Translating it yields CASSKREGATEAFF.

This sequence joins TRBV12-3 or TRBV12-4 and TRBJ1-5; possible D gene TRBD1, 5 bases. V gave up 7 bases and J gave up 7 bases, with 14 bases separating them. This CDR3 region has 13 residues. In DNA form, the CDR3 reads TGTGCCAGCACCCTGGGGAGGGGCCAGCCCCAGCATTTT. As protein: CASTLGRGQPQHF.

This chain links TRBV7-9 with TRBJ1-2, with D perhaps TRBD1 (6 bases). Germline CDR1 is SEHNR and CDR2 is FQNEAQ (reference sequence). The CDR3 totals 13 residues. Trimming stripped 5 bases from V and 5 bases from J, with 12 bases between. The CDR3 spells CASSNDQGYGYTF. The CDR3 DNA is TGTGCCAGCAGCAACGACCAGGGGTATGGCTACACCTTC.

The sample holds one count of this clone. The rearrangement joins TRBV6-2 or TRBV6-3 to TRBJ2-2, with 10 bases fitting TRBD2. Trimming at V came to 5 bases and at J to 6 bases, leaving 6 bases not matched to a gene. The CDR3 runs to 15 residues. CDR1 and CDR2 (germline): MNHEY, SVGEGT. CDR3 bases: TGTGCCAGCAGTCCCACTAGCGGGACGGCCGGGGAGCTGTTTTTT. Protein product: CASSPTSGTAGELFF.

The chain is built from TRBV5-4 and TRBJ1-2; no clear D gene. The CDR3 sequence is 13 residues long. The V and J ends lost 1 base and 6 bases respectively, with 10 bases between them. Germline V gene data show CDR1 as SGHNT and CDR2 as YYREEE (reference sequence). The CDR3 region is CASSLPPGHGYTF. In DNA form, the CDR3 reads TGTGCCAGCAGCTTGCCCCCCGGTCATGGCTACACCTTC. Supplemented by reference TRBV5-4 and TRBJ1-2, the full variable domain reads ETGVTQSPTHLIKTRGQQVTLRCSSQSGHNTVSWYQQALGQGPQFIFQYYREEENGRGNFPPRFSGLQFPNYSSELNVNALELDDSALYLCASSLPPGHGYTFGSGTRLTVV.

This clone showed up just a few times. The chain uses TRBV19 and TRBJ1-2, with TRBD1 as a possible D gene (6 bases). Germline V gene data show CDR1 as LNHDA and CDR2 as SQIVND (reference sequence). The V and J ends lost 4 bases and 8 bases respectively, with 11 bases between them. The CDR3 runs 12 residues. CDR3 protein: CASSTGHMGYTF. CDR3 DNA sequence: TGTGCCAGTAGTACGGGACATATGGGCTACACCTTC.

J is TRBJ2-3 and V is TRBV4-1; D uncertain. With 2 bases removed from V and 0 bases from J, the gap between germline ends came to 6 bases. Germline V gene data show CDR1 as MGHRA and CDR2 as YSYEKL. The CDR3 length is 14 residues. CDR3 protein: CASSQTTSTDTQYF. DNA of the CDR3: TGCGCCAGCAGCCAAACCACTAGCACAGATACGCAGTATTTT.

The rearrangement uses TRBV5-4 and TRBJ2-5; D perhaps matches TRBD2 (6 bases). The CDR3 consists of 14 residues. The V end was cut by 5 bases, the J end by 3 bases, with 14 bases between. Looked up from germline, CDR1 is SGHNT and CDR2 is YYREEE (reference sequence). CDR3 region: CASREGWREETQYF. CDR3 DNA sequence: TGTGCCAGCAGGGAGGGATGGAGAGAAGAGACCCAGTACTTC.

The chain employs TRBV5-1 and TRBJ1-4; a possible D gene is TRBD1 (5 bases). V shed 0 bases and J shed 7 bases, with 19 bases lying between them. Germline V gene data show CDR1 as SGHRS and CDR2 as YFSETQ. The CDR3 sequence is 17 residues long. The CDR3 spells CASSLDSLGQPGEKLFF. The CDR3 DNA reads TGCGCCAGCAGCTTGGATTCGTTAGGACAACCGGGTGAAAAACTGTTTTTT.

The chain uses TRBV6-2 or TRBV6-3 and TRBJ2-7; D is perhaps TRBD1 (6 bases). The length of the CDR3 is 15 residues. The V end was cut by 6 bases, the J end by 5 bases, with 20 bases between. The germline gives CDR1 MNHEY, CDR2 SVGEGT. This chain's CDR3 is CASSSWTASYNEQYF. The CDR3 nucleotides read TGTGCCAGCAGCAGCTGGACAGCGTCTTATAACGAGCAGTACTTC.

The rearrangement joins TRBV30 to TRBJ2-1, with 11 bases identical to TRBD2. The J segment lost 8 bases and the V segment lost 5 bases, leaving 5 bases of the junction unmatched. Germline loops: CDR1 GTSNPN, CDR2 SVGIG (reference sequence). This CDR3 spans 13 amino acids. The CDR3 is CAWDLAGGDEQFF. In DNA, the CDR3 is TGTGCCTGGGACCTAGCGGGAGGCGATGAGCAGTTCTTC.

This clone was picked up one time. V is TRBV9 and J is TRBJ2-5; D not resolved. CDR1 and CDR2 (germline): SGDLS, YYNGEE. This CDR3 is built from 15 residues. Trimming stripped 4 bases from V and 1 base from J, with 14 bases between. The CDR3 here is CASSPNARSQETQYF. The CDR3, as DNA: TGTGCCAGCAGCCCAAACGCGCGGAGCCAAGAGACCCAGTACTTC.

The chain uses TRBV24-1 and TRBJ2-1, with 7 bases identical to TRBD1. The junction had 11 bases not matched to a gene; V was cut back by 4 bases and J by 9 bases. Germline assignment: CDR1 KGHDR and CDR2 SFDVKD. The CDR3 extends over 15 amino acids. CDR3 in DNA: TGTGCCACCAGTGACCCCGACAGGGTTTTCTTTGAGCAGTTCTTC. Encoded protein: CATSDPDRVFFEQFF.

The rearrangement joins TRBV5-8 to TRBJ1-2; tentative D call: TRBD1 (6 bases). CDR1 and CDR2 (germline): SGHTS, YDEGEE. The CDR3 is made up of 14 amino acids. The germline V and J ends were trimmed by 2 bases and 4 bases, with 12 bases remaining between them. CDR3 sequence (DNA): TGTGCCAGCAGCTTACAGGGTTTGGTCTATGGCTACACCTTC. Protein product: CASSLQGLVYGYTF.

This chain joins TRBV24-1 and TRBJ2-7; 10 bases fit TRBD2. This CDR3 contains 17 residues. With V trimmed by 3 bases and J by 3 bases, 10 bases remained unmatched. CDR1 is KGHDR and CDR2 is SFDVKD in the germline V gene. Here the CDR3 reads CATSDGGEGLALYEQYF. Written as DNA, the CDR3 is TGTGCCACCAGTGATGGAGGCGAGGGACTAGCGCTCTACGAGCAGTACTTC.

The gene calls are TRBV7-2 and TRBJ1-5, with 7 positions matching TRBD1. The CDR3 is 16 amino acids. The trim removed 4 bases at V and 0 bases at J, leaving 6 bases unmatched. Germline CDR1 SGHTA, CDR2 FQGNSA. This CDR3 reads CASSSKTGNSNQPQHF. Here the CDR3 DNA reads TGTGCCAGCAGCTCGAAGACAGGGAATAGCAATCAGCCCCAGCATTTT.

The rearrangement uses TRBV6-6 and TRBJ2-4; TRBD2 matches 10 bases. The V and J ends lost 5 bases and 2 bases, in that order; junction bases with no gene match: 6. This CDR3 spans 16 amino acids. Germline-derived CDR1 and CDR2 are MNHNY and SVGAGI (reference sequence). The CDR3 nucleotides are TGTGCCAGCAGTAGCGGACTAGCGGACACCAAAAACATTCAGTACTTC. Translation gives CASSSGLADTKNIQYF.

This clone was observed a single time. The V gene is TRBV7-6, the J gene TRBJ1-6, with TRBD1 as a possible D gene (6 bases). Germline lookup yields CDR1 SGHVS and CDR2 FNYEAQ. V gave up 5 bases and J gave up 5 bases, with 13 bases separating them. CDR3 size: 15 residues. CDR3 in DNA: TGTGCCAGCAGCCAAGGACAGAGCCATAATTCACCCCTCCACTTT. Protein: CASSQGQSHNSPLHF.